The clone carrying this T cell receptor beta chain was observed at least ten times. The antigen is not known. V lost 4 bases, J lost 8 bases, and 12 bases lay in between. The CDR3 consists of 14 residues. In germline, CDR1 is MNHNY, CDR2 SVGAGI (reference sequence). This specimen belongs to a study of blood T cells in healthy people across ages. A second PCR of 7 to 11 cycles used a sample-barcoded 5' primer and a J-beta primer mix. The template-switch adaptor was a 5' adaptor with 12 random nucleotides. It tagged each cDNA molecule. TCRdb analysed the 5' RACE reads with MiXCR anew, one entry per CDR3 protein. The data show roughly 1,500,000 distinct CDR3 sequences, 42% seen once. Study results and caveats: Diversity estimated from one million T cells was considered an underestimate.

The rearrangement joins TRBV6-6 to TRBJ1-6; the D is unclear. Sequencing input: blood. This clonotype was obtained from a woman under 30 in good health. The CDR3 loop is CASSFSNWDSPLHF. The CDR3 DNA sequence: TGTGCCAGCAGTTTTTCCAACTGGGATTCACCCCTCCACTTT.